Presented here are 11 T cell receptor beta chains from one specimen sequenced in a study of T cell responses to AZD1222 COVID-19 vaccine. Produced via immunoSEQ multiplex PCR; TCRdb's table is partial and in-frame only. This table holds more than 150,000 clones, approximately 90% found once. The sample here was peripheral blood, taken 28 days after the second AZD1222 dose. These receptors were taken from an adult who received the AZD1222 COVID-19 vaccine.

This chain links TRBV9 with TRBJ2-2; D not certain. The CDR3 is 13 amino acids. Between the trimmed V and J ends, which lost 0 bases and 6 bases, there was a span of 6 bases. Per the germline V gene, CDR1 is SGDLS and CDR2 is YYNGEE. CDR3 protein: CASSVVRAGELFF. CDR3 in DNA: TGTGCCAGCAGCGTAGTTAGGGCCGGGGAGCTGTTTTTT.

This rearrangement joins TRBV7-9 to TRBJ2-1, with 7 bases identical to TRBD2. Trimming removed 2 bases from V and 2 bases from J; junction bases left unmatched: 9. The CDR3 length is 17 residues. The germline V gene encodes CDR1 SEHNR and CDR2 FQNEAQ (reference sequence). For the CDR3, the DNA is TGTGCCAGCAGCTTACCAACATCACGGGGGGCCTACAATGAGCAGTTCTTC. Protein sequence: CASSLPTSRGAYNEQFF.

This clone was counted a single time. In DNA, the CDR3 is TGTGCCAGCAGCTACGTGGTGGGGGCCTACGAGCAGTACTTC. It translates to CASSYVVGAYEQYF. The V gene is TRBV7-2, the J gene TRBJ2-7; D may be TRBD1 or TRBD2 (5 bases each). CDR3 length: 14 residues. Germline CDR1 SGHTA, CDR2 FQGNSA. V gave up 4 bases and J gave up 2 bases, with 12 bases separating them.

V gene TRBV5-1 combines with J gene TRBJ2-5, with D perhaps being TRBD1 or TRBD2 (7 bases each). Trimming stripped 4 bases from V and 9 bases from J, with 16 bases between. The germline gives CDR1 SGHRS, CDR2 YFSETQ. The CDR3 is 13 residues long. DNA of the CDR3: TGCGCCAGCAGCCGGTCCCCAGGGGGGGCCCAGTACTTC. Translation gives CASSRSPGGAQYF. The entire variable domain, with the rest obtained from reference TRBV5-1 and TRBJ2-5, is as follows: KAGVTQTPRYLIKTRGQQVTLSCSPISGHRSVSWYQQTPGQGLQFLFEYFSETQRNKGNFPGRFSGRQFSNSRSEMNVSTLELGDSALYLCASSRSPGGAQYFGPGTRLLVL.

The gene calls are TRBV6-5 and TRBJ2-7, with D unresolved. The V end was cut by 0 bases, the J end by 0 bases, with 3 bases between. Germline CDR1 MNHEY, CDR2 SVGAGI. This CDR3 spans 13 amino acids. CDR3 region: CASSYSDSYEQYF. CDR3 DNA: TGTGCCAGCAGTTACTCAGACTCCTACGAGCAGTACTTC.

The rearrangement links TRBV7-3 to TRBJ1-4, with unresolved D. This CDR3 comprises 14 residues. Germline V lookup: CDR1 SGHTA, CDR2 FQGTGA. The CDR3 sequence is CVTTAQGTNEKLFF. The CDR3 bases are TGTGTCACAACGGCGCAAGGAACTAATGAAAAACTGTTTTTT. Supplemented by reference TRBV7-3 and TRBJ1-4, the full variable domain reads GAGVSQTPSNKVTEKGKYVELRCDPISGHTALYWYRQSLGQGPEFLIYFQGTGAADDSGLPNDRFFAVRPEGSVSTLKIQRTERGDSAVYLCVTTAQGTNEKLFFGSGTQLSVL.

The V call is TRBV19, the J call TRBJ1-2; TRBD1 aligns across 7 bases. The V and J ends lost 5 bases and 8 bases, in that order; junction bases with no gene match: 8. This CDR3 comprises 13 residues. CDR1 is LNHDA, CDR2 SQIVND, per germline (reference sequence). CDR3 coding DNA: TGTGCCAGTAGTGCCGACAGGGATTCAGGCTACACCTTC. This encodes CASSADRDSGYTF.

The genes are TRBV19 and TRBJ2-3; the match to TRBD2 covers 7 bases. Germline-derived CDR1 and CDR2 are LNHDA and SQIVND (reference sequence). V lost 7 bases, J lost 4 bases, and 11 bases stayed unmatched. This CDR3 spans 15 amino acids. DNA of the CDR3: TGTGCCAGTAAGAGCGGGACTCTTGACTCAGATACGCAGTATTTT. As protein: CASKSGTLDSDTQYF.

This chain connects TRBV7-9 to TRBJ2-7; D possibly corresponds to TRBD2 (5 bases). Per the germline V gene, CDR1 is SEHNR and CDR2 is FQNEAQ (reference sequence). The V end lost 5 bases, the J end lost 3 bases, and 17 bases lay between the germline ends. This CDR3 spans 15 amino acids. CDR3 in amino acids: CASSPRASTLYEQYF. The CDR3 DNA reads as TGTGCCAGCAGCCCCCGGGCTAGCACCCTCTACGAGCAGTACTTC.

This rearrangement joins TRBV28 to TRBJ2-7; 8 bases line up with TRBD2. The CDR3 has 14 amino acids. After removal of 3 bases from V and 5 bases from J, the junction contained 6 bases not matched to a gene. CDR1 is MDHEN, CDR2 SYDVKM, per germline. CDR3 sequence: CASSLSGSTHEQYF. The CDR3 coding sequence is TGTGCCAGCAGTTTGAGCGGGAGTACACACGAGCAGTACTTC. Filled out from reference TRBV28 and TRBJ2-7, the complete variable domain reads DVKVTQSSRYLVKRTGEKVFLECVQDMDHENMFWYRQDPGLGLRLIYFSYDVKMKEKGDIPEGYSVSREKKERFSLILESASTNQTSMYLCASSLSGSTHEQYFGPGTRLTVT.

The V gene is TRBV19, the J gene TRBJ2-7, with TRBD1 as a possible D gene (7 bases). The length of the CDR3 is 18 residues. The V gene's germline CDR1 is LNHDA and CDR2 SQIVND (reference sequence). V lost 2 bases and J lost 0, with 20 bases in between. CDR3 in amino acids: CASSIRSFGGTASYEQYF. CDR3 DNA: TGTGCCAGTAGTATACGGTCTTTCGGCGGGACAGCCTCCTACGAGCAGTACTTC. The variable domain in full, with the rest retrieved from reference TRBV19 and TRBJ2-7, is DGGITQSPKYLFRKEGQNVTLSCEQNLNHDAMYWYRQDPGQGLRLIYYSQIVNDFQKGDIAEGYSVSREKKESFPLTVTSAQKNPTAFYLCASSIRSFGGTASYEQYFGPGTRLTVT.